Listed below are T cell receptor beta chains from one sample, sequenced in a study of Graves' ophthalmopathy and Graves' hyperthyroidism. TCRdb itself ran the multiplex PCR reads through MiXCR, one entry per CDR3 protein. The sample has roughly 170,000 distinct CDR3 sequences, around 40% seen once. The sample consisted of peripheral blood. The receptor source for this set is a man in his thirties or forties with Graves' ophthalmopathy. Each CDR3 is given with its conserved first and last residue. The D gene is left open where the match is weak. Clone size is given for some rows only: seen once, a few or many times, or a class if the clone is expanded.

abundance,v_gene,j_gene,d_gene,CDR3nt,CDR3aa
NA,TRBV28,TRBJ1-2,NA,TGTGCCAGCAGATTAGACACTCTTAACTATGGCTACACCTTC,CASRLDTLNYGYTF
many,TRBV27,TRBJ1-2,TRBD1,TGTGCCAGCACCTCATCGGGGGACAGGGCTGGTGGCTACACCTTC,CASTSSGDRAGGYTF
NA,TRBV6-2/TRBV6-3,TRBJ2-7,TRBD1,TGTGCCAGCAGTTCAGGGACAGGGGGGCTAGCGGGACGATACGAGCAGTACTTC,CASSSGTGGLAGRYEQYF
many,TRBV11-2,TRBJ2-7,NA,TGTGCCAGCAGCACGCAGTTTTCCGGGACTTACAGTTACGAGCAGTACTTC,CASSTQFSGTYSYEQYF
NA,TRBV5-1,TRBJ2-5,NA,TGCGCCAGCAGCCCCTTTACGGGAGAGACCCAGTACTTC,CASSPFTGETQYF
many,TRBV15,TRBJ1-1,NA,TGTGCCACCAGCAGAGGTGTGAACACTGAAGCTTTCTTT,CATSRGVNTEAFF
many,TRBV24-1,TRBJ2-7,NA,TGTGCCACCAGTGATCAGGGCTACTACGAGCAGTACTTC,CATSDQGYYEQYF
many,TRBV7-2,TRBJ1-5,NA,TGTGCCAGCAGCTTAGCCTCCCAGAATAATCAGCCCCAGCATTTT,CASSLASQNNQPQHF
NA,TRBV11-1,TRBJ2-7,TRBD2,TGTGCCAGCAGCGGGACTAGCGGGAGGCAGTACGAGCAGTACTTC,CASSGTSGRQYEQYF
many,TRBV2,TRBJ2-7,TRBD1,TGTGCCAGCAGCAAGGACAGGGTCTACGAGCAGTACTTC,CASSKDRVYEQYF
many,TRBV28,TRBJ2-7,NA,TGTGCCAGCAGTCGACAGACCTACGAGCAGTACTTC,CASSRQTYEQYF
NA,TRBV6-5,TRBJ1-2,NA,TGTGCCAGCAGTTACGACAGCTACAGCTATGGCTACACCTTC,CASSYDSYSYGYTF
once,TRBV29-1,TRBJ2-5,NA,TGCAGCGGCGGTAGTGTGGGGATTGAGACCCAGTACTTC,CSGGSVGIETQYF
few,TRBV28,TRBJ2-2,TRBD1,TGTGCCAGCAGCCAGGGGGCGGGCGGGGAGCTGTTTTTT,CASSQGAGGELFF
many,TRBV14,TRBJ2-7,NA,TGTGCCAGCAGCCAAGAGCAGGGGGGAAAAAACGAGCAGTACTTC,CASSQEQGGKNEQYF
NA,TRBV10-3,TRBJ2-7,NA,TGTGCCATCAGTGGTAGTTACGAGCAGTACTTC,CAISGSYEQYF
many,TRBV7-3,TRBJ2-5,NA,TGTGCCAGCAGCTTAGGCCGGGGACAGACCCAGTACTTC,CASSLGRGQTQYF
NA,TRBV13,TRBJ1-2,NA,TGTGCCAGCAGCTTAACGGGGGGCGATCTCTATGGCTACACCTTC,CASSLTGGDLYGYTF
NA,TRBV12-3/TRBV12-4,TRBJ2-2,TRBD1,TGTGCCAGCACCAGGGGGATGGGGACCGGGGAGCTGTTTTTT,CASTRGMGTGELFF
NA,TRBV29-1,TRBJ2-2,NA,TGCAGCGCCAAGATAGGGGAGCTGTTTTTT,CSAKIGELFF
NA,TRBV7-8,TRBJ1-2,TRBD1,TGTGCCAGCAGCTTAGATCCAGGGGGCTACTATGGCTACACCTTC,CASSLDPGGYYGYTF
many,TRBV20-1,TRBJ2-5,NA,TGCAGTGCTCACCGGGACACCCAAGAGACCCAGTACTTC,CSAHRDTQETQYF
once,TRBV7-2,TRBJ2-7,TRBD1,TGTGCCAGCAGCTTAGCGACAGGGGTTGAATACGAGCAGTACTTC,CASSLATGVEYEQYF
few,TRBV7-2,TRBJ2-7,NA,TGTGCCAGCAGCCCGTCCGGTGCCCCAAACTACGAGCAGTACTTC,CASSPSGAPNYEQYF
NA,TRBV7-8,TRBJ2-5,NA,TGTGCCAGCAGCTTAGATAGAGGGGCTGAGACCCAGTACTTC,CASSLDRGAETQYF
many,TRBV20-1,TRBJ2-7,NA,TGCAGTGCTAGAGAGGGTTCCGAGCAGTACTTC,CSAREGSEQYF
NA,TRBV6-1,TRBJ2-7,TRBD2,TGTGCCAGCAATCTAGCGGGCGACTCCTACGAGCAGTACTTC,CASNLAGDSYEQYF
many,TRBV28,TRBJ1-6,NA,TGTGCCAGCAGTTTACCGGGGGGTCCGAGCTCCTATAATTCACCCCTCCACTTT,CASSLPGGPSSYNSPLHF
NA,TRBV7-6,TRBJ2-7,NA,TGTGCCAGCAGCTTAGTTGACGGGGACTACGAGCAGTACTTC,CASSLVDGDYEQYF
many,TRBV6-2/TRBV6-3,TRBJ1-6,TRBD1,TGTGCCAGCACCGTTACCGCAGGGGGATATTCACCCCTCCACTTT,CASTVTAGGYSPLHF
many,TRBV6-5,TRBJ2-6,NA,TGTGCCGTTTCAGGTTCCCTCGCCGGGGCCAACGTCCTGACTTTC,CAVSGSLAGANVLTF
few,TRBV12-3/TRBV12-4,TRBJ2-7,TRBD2,TGTGCCAGCGGGCTCGGCGGGAGGGTCCACGAGCAGTACTTC,CASGLGGRVHEQYF
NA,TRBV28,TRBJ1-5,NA,TGTGCCAGCAGTGAGGGATCGCGTAGGGGGATGCCCCAGCATTTT,CASSEGSRRGMPQHF
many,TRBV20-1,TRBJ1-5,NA,TGCAGTGCTGCCCTTAGAACTACAGGGTTGGTTCAGCCCCAGCATTTT,CSAALRTTGLVQPQHF
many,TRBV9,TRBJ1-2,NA,TGTGCCAGCAGCGTCGGGAGGGGAGGCTATGGCTACACCTTC,CASSVGRGGYGYTF
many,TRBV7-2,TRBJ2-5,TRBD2,TGTGCCAGCAGCTCCAGCGCGGGAGGGGGGGAGACCCAGTACTTC,CASSSSAGGGETQYF
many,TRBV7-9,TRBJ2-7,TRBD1,TGTGCCAGCAGCTTAGGGGACAGAAACTCCTACGAGCAGTACTTC,CASSLGDRNSYEQYF
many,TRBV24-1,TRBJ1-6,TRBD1,TGTGCCACCAGTGACTGGGACAGGGGCCCTTCACCCCTCCACTTT,CATSDWDRGPSPLHF
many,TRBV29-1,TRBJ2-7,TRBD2,TGCAGCGGAGGGGCTAGCGGGAGTGGGGAGCAGTACTTC,CSGGASGSGEQYF
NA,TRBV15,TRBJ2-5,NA,TGTGCCACCAGCTCCCAGGGAGAGGCGGAGACCCAGTACTTC,CATSSQGEAETQYF
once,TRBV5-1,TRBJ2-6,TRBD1,TGCGCCAGCAGCGATGGACAGGGGGCTGCGGGGGCCAACGTCCTGACTTTC,CASSDGQGAAGANVLTF
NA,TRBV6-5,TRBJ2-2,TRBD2,TGTGCCAGCAGTTACCGTAGCGGGAGGAACACCGGGGAGCTGTTTTTT,CASSYRSGRNTGELFF
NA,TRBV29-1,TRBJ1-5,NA,TGCAGCGTTGGCAATAGCAATCAGCCCCAGCATTTT,CSVGNSNQPQHF
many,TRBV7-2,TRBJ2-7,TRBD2,TGTGCCAGCAGCCGGGGGGGCGGCGAGCAGTACTTC,CASSRGGGEQYF
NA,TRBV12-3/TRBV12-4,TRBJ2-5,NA,TGTGCCAGCAGAATGACTACACAAGAGACCCAGTACTTC,CASRMTTQETQYF
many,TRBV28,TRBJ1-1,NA,TGTGCCAGCAGTACCTCCCAGGGTAGAGTCAGTGAAGCTTTCTTT,CASSTSQGRVSEAFF
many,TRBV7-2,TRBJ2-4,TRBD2,TGTGCCAGCAGCTTCCAGCGGGGGTCGGTAAACATTCAGTACTTC,CASSFQRGSVNIQYF
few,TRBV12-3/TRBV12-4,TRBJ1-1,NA,TGTGCCAGCAGTTTAGCGGGAGGTCGGACTGAAGCTTTCTTT,CASSLAGGRTEAFF
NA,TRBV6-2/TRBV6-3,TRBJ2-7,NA,TGTGCCAGCAGTTATCCGGGACGGACATCCTACGAGCAGTACTTC,CASSYPGRTSYEQYF
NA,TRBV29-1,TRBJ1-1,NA,TGCAGCGTTTCAAGGGCACGGACTGAAGCTTTCTTT,CSVSRARTEAFF
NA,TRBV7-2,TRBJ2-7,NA,TGTGCCAGCAGCCCCCGGCCCCGTAAGGCCGAGCAGTACTTC,CASSPRPRKAEQYF
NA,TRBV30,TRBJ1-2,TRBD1,TGTGCCTGGAACCGTGGACAGGGTCCCGCGTTAACCTTC,CAWNRGQGPALTF
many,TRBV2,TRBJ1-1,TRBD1,TGTGCCAGCAGCGGACAGGGGGGGAACACTGAAGCTTTCTTT,CASSGQGGNTEAFF